Presented here are 21 T cell receptor beta chains from one specimen sequenced in a study of T cells after yellow fever vaccination. Via MiXCR, TCRdb re-called the 5' RACE reads, giving one row per CDR3 protein. The table has over 100,000 distinct CDR3 sequences, more than 7.5% seen once; the top ten hold less than 30%. Sequencing was performed on CD8+ T cells sorted from PBMCs, taken 45 days after the yellow fever booster vaccination. Receptor source: a man younger than 45 who received the YFV17D yellow fever vaccine.

This clonotype was recorded many times. The CDR3 is CAIRGGTYSTDTQYF. CDR3 DNA sequence: TGTGCCATCCGGGGGGGGACCTATAGCACAGATACGCAGTATTTT. V is TRBV10-3 and J is TRBJ2-3; 8 nucleotides match TRBD2. The CDR3 length is 15 residues. CDR1 is ENHRY, CDR2 SYGVKD, per germline. The ends lost 8 bases at V and 0 bases at J; junction bases unmatched: 7.

This clonotype was recorded at least ten times. The V call is TRBV12-3 or TRBV12-4, the J call TRBJ2-3, with 7 bases matching TRBD1. Trimming cost V 5 bases and J 1 base; bases outside gene matches: 6. This CDR3 has 15 residues. CDR3 amino acids: CASSPTGDRTDTQYF. In DNA, the CDR3 is TGTGCCAGCAGTCCCACAGGGGATCGCACAGATACGCAGTATTTT.

The chain has TRBV14 and TRBJ2-7, with no clear D. The V gene's germline CDR1 is SGHDN and CDR2 FVKESK. This CDR3 region has 14 residues. Trimming pared 2 bases from V and 0 bases from J, leaving 8 bases between. In nucleotides, the CDR3 is TGTGCCAGCAGCCAATTCGCGAGCTCCTACGAGCAGTACTTC. Translation gives CASSQFASSYEQYF.

In its sample, this clonotype was seen many times. The V call is TRBV29-1, the J call TRBJ2-3, with D possibly being TRBD2 (6 bases). Germline-derived CDR1 and CDR2 are SQVTM and ANQGSEA. The CDR3 is made up of 14 amino acids. Trimming removed 3 bases from V and 1 base from J, with 11 bases in between. The CDR3 nucleotides are TGCAGCGTTGACTCCGGGGAGGGCACAGATACGCAGTATTTT. It specifies CSVDSGEGTDTQYF.

This clonotype was counted ten times or more. This rearrangement joins TRBV2 to TRBJ2-1, with D possibly being TRBD2 (5 bases). CDR3 length: 12 amino acids. The V end lost 6 bases, the J end lost 9 bases, and 12 bases lay between the germline ends. CDR1 and CDR2 (germline): SNHLY, FYNNEI. Here the CDR3 reads CASRERWGEQFF. In DNA form, the CDR3 reads TGTGCCAGCAGGGAGCGGTGGGGTGAGCAGTTCTTC.

V and J are TRBV20-1 and TRBJ2-1; TRBD2 agrees at 7 bases. The V gene end was trimmed by 4 bases and the J gene end by 9 bases; junction bases not matched to a gene: 3. Germline CDR1 is DFQATT and CDR2 is SNEGSKA (reference sequence). The CDR3 runs 11 residues. The CDR3 DNA follows: TGCAGTGCTACTTGGGGGGGTGAGCAGTTCTTC. It encodes CSATWGGEQFF.

This clonotype was recorded many times. The chain links TRBV27 to TRBJ2-5, with a weak D call TRBD1 (6 bases). V was clipped by 3 bases and J by 2 bases, with 10 bases between them. Germline V lookup: CDR1 MNHEY, CDR2 SMNVEV (reference sequence). This CDR3 spans 14 amino acids. The DNA of the CDR3 is TGTGCCAGCAGTTTTGTTGGACAGCAAGAGACCCAGTACTTC. This codes for CASSFVGQQETQYF.

This clonotype appeared many times. The rearrangement joins TRBV10-2 to TRBJ2-7; D is possibly TRBD1 (6 bases). Trimming stripped 7 bases from V and 2 bases from J, with 12 bases between. CDR3 length: 13 amino acids. CDR1 and CDR2 from the germline V gene are WSHSY and SAAADI. The CDR3 loop reads CASTTTGTYEQYF. Written as DNA, the CDR3 is TGCGCCAGCACAACCACAGGGACCTACGAGCAGTACTTC.

This clonotype was observed many times. The chain's CDR3 is CASSEAGAGELFF. DNA for the CDR3: TGTGCCAGCAGCGAAGCGGGGGCCGGGGAGCTGTTTTTT. The V gene is TRBV7-6, the J gene TRBJ2-2; TRBD2 agrees at 8 bases. Germline V lookup: CDR1 SGHVS, CDR2 FNYEAQ. This CDR3 contains 13 residues. V gave up 5 bases and J gave up 6 bases; unmatched junction bases: 2.

This rearrangement joins TRBV5-6 to TRBJ2-1; D is uncertain. The germline CDR1 and CDR2 sequences are SGHDT and YYEEEE. V was clipped by 2 bases and J by 0 bases, with 6 bases between them. The CDR3 covers 14 residues. CDR3 in amino acids: CASSFGYSYNEQFF. The CDR3 region has the DNA TGTGCCAGCAGCTTCGGATACTCCTACAATGAGCAGTTCTTC.

Many counts were recorded for this clonotype. V is TRBV11-2 and J is TRBJ2-1, with 13 bases fitting TRBD2. The germline CDR1 and CDR2 sequences are SGHAT and FQNNGV. The V segment lost 4 bases and the J segment 6 bases; nucleotides outside the gene matches: 15. CDR3 length: 19 amino acids. CDR3 sequence reads: CASSSPLAGGSQGVNEQFF. The CDR3 nucleotides read TGTGCCAGCAGCTCCCCACTAGCGGGAGGGTCCCAGGGTGTCAATGAGCAGTTCTTC.

This clonotype was seen many times. This sequence joins TRBV6-5 and TRBJ2-7, with 10 bases lining up with TRBD2. CDR1 MNHEY and CDR2 SVGAGI come from the germline V gene. The trim removed 0 bases at V and 2 bases at J, leaving 4 bases unmatched. The CDR3 is made up of 16 amino acids. The DNA for the CDR3 is TGTGCCAGCAGTTACTCACTAGCGGGACAAACCTACGAGCAGTACTTC. It codes for CASSYSLAGQTYEQYF.

V gene TRBV24-1 combines with J gene TRBJ2-7; perhaps TRBD1 as D (5 bases). The CDR3 is 14 residues long. V lost 0 bases and J lost 4, with 9 bases in between. Germline CDR1 KGHDR, CDR2 SFDVKD. The CDR3 region is CATSDLRGPYEQYF. CDR3 bases: TGTGCCACCAGTGATTTGAGGGGTCCTTACGAGCAGTACTTC.

This clonotype was seen repeatedly, ten times or more. The V and J genes are TRBV5-1 and TRBJ1-1; TRBD1 agrees at 7 bases. Germline V gene lookup returns CDR1 SGHRS and CDR2 YFSETQ. The V and J ends lost 2 bases and 4 bases, in that order; junction bases with no gene match: 8. This CDR3 contains 15 residues. Here the CDR3 reads CASSLRQGWATEAFF. Written as DNA, the CDR3 is TGCGCCAGCAGCTTAAGACAGGGCTGGGCCACTGAAGCTTTCTTT.

This clonotype was detected only a few times. The chain is built from TRBV28 and TRBJ2-3; unclear D gene. The CDR3 totals 14 residues. Per germline, CDR1 MDHEN and CDR2 SYDVKM. V was pared by 11 bases and J by 2 bases, with 17 bases between. The DNA of the CDR3 is TGTGCCTCTTCCGGTGGCTACAACACAGATACGCAGTATTTT. Encoded protein: CASSGGYNTDTQYF.

Remarks on this clonotype: This may arise from a read error, as a much more abundant clone is one base away. V is TRBV5-1 and J is TRBJ2-7; 8 bases align to TRBD2. CDR3 length: 13 residues. V shed 5 bases and J 5 bases; nucleotides not matched to a gene: 6. Per germline, CDR1 SGHRS and CDR2 YFSETQ. CDR3 nucleotides: TGCGCCAGCAGGTATACGGGAGGGAACGAGCAGTACTTC. It encodes CASRYTGGNEQYF.

This clonotype appeared many times. This chain connects TRBV5-1 to TRBJ2-5, with unresolved D. Trimming pared 1 base from V and 4 bases from J, leaving 17 bases between. CDR1 is SGHRS and CDR2 is YFSETQ in the germline V gene. CDR3 length: 16 residues. The CDR3 spells CASSLLDNPLGETQYF. The CDR3 bases are TGCGCCAGCAGCTTGCTCGACAACCCCTTGGGAGAGACCCAGTACTTC.

The sample holds many counts of this clonotype. V usage is TRBV3-1 and J usage is TRBJ2-7; TRBD2 might be the D (5 bases). The V gene lost 4 bases and the J gene lost 7 bases, with 11 bases spanning the gap. The length of the CDR3 is 12 residues. Germline CDR1 and CDR2: LGHDT and YNNKEL (reference sequence). CDR3 amino acids: CASSPLPGEQYF. In DNA form, the CDR3 reads TGTGCCAGCAGCCCCCTCCCGGGAGAGCAGTACTTC.

This clonotype was observed many times. The gene calls are TRBV4-3 and TRBJ2-2, with D perhaps matching TRBD1 (5 bases). The CDR3 runs to 15 residues. The V end lost 0 bases, the J end lost 5 bases, and 10 bases lay between the germline ends. The V gene's germline CDR1 is LGHNA and CDR2 YSLEER. The CDR3 here is CASSQDKGATGELFF. The CDR3, as DNA: TGCGCCAGCAGCCAAGATAAAGGGGCAACCGGGGAGCTGTTTTTT.

Ten or more counts support this clonotype. This chain links TRBV5-1 with TRBJ2-1; D ambiguous. V lost 7 bases to trimming and J lost 5 bases, with 22 bases between them. This CDR3 is built from 16 residues. Germline V gene lookup returns CDR1 SGHRS and CDR2 YFSETQ. CDR3 amino acids: CASSLYTANADNEQFF. CDR3 nucleotides: TGCGCCAGCTCCCTTTACACGGCGAATGCCGACAATGAGCAGTTCTTC.

This clonotype was detected many times. The chain is built from TRBV7-9 and TRBJ2-2, with a tentative D call TRBD2 (6 bases). Germline V lookup: CDR1 SEHNR, CDR2 FQNEAQ (reference sequence). The CDR3 sequence is 13 residues long. V dropped 7 bases and J dropped 4 bases, with 10 bases sitting between them. CDR3 DNA sequence: TGTGCCAGCACCGGGAGTGGCACCGGGGAGCTGTTTTTT. Protein: CASTGSGTGELFF. The complete variable domain, with remaining parts taken from reference TRBV7-9 and TRBJ2-2, reads DTGVSQNPRHKITKRGQNVTFRCDPISEHNRLYWYRQTLGQGPEFLTYFQNEAQLEKSRLLSDRFSAERPKGSFSTLEIQRTEQGDSAMYLCASTGSGTGELFFGEGSRLTVL.